This T cell receptor beta chain was identified in a study of tumor-infiltrating lymphocytes in localized non-small cell lung cancer. Sequencing was performed with immunoSEQ multiplex PCR; in TCRdb, only in-frame clones are kept and a portion is missing. There are about 13,000 clones in the sample; 68% occur only once, and around a tenth lies in the top ten. The CDR3 length is 16 residues. With 1 base clipped from V and 7 bases from J, the junction kept 12 bases outside the gene matches. Germline lookup yields CDR1 SGHVS and CDR2 FNYEAQ. The sample comprised uninvolved lung tissue not adjacent to the tumor. The rearrangement joins TRBV7-6 to TRBJ1-1; 7 nucleotides agree with TRBD1. This TCR was recovered from a human donor with non-small cell lung cancer. CDR3 bases: TGTGCCAGCAGCTTAGGTGGGGGAAGGGGGCTCGGTGAAGCTTTCTTT. Translating it yields CASSLGGGRGLGEAFF.